These 25 T cell receptor beta chains were sequenced from one sample in a study of shared clonotypes between healthy human individuals. Libraries were prepared by immunoSEQ multiplex PCR; TCRdb keeps only in-frame clonotypes and omits some of them. The table includes about 2.3 million clones, 92% detected once. Specimen: naive CD4+ T cells from PBMCs. Sample subset: CD45RA+ positively selected. Receptors were obtained from a young man in good health. Some clones in this sample may be carry-over from other donors' samples.

This chain joins TRBV7-9 and TRBJ2-7; D is possibly TRBD1 (5 bases). V gave up 4 bases and J gave up 5 bases, with 15 bases separating them. Germline CDR1 is SEHNR and CDR2 is FQNEAQ (reference sequence). CDR3 length: 14 residues. The CDR3 sequence is CASSSDWGRNEQYF. The CDR3 DNA follows: TGTGCCAGCAGCTCCGACTGGGGCCGTAACGAGCAGTACTTC.

The chain has TRBV15 and TRBJ1-2; D might be TRBD1 (6 bases). Germline CDR1 reads LNHNV; CDR2 reads YYDKDF (reference sequence). V dropped 0 bases and J dropped 2 bases, with 19 bases sitting between them. The CDR3 extends over 18 amino acids. The CDR3 region is CATSRDSEKTGANYGYTF. The DNA for the CDR3 is TGTGCCACCAGCAGAGATTCCGAGAAGACAGGTGCCAACTATGGCTACACCTTC.

As regards this clone: The same CDR3 can be traced to other DNA sequences in this sample. This rearrangement joins TRBV28 to TRBJ1-2; D unclear. V lost 6 bases and J lost 2, with 7 bases in between. CDR1 is MDHEN and CDR2 is SYDVKM in the germline V gene. This CDR3 has 12 amino acids. The CDR3 nucleotides are TGTGCCAGCAGACGGGCAAACTATGGCTACACCTTC. Residues: CASRRANYGYTF.

This chain joins TRBV6-4 and TRBJ1-5; D unclear. V lost 0 bases, J lost 2 bases, and 17 bases lay in between. The CDR3 sequence is 18 residues long. Germline CDR1 MRHNA, CDR2 SNTAGT. CDR3 sequence reads: CASSDSTIPGRGNQPQHF. The CDR3 nucleotides are TGTGCCAGCAGTGACTCGACTATCCCGGGAAGGGGCAATCAGCCCCAGCATTTT.

The rearrangement links TRBV15 to TRBJ2-1; 11 bases align to TRBD2. The germline gives CDR1 LNHNV, CDR2 YYDKDF (reference sequence). The length of the CDR3 is 16 residues. V was pared by 0 bases and J by 8 bases, with 6 bases of the junction left unmatched. The DNA of the CDR3 is TGTGCCACCAGCAGAGACGGGGCTAGCGGGAGGTATGAGCAGTTCTTC. Protein: CATSRDGASGRYEQFF.

This clone showed up just once. The chain combines TRBV4-2 with TRBJ2-5; D remains unclear. The DNA end is a closer match to TRBJ2-7, so the J assignment may be wrong. The CDR3 is 14 amino acids. Germline assignment: CDR1 LGHNA and CDR2 YNFKEQ. This CDR3 is CASSQGVYGYEQYF. CDR3 nucleotides: TGTGCCAGCAGCCAAGGGGTTTACGGATACGAGCAGTACTTC.

The chain uses TRBV18 and TRBJ2-1; maybe TRBD1 (7 bases). Per the germline V gene, CDR1 is KGHSH and CDR2 is LQKENI. The CDR3 loop spans 14 amino acids. Trimming pared 0 bases from V and 9 bases from J, leaving 12 bases between. CDR3 residues: CASSPPQGGGEQFF. DNA of the CDR3: TGTGCCAGCTCACCACCTCAGGGGGGAGGTGAGCAGTTCTTC.

J is TRBJ2-2 and V is TRBV27, with 9 bases lining up with TRBD2. The CDR3 loop spans 18 amino acids. Germline loops: CDR1 MNHEY, CDR2 SMNVEV (reference sequence). Trimming cost V 1 base and J 6 bases; bases outside gene matches: 12. Written as DNA, the CDR3 is TGTGCCAGCAGTTTATTCCCGTTCGGGACTAGCTTTCCCGGGGAGCTGTTTTTT. It codes for CASSLFPFGTSFPGELFF.

V gene TRBV27 combines with J gene TRBJ2-1, with 7 nucleotides matching TRBD2. The CDR3 extends over 15 amino acids. Germline V gene data show CDR1 as MNHEY and CDR2 as SMNVEV (reference sequence). V trimming: 3 bases; J trimming: 6 bases; junction bases outside the gene matches: 8. Here the CDR3 DNA reads TGTGCCAGCAGTTTTTGGGAGGGCCTCGGCAATGAGCAGTTCTTC. Protein product: CASSFWEGLGNEQFF.

This chain uses TRBV25-1 with TRBJ2-2; D possibly corresponds to TRBD1 (6 bases). V was clipped by 0 bases and J by 2 bases, with 7 bases between them. This CDR3 region has 15 residues. Germline V CDR1 and CDR2: MGHDK, SYGVNS. CDR3 in DNA: TGTGCCAGCAGTGAATACAGGGGAAACACCGGGGAGCTGTTTTTT. Translated: CASSEYRGNTGELFF.

The gene calls are TRBV15 and TRBJ1-5, with D uncertain. V lost 1 base, J lost 0 bases, and 7 bases lay in between. The CDR3 totals 15 residues. The germline V gene has CDR1 LNHNV and CDR2 YYDKDF (reference sequence). The chain's CDR3 is CATSRGRYSNQPQHF. The CDR3 nucleotides read TGTGCCACCAGCAGAGGACGGTATAGCAATCAGCCCCAGCATTTT.

The chain has TRBV4-3 and TRBJ2-2; 8 bases are a match to TRBD1. CDR3 size: 17 residues. CDR1 is LGHNA and CDR2 is YSLEER in the germline V gene. J was trimmed by 6 bases and V by 3 bases; bases with no gene match: 12. The CDR3 coding sequence is TGCGCCAGCAGCCAGGAAGGGCCTGACAGGGGAGCCGGGGAGCTGTTTTTT. It translates to CASSQEGPDRGAGELFF.

This chain uses TRBV7-8 with TRBJ2-1, with 15 bases identical to TRBD2. The CDR3 contains 18 residues. Looked up from germline, CDR1 is SGHVS and CDR2 is FQNEAQ. With 5 bases clipped from V and 3 bases from J, the junction kept 8 bases outside the gene matches. CDR3 amino acids: CASSRPGTSGRHYNEQFF. The DNA of the CDR3 is TGTGCCAGCAGCCGTCCCGGGACTAGCGGGAGGCACTACAATGAGCAGTTCTTC.

As concerns this clone: The sample holds other DNA sequences that translate to the same CDR3. The chain recombines TRBV2 with TRBJ1-2; D uncertain. Between the trimmed V and J ends, which lost 3 bases and 7 bases, there was a span of 3 bases. The CDR3 length is 10 residues. Germline V gene sequence: CDR1 SNHLY, CDR2 FYNNEI. The CDR3 sequence is CASSEVGYTF. For the CDR3, the DNA is TGTGCCAGCAGTGAGGTTGGCTACACCTTC. The whole variable domain, filled in from reference TRBV2 and TRBJ1-2, reads EPEVTQTPSHQVTQMGQEVILRCVPISNHLYFYWYRQILGQKVEFLVSFYNNEISEKSEIFDDQFSVERPDGSNFTLKIRSTKLEDSAMYFCASSEVGYTFGSGTRLTVV.

The genes are TRBV11-2 and TRBJ2-5; 8 positions agree with TRBD1. The V and J ends lost 5 bases and 5 bases, in that order; junction bases with no gene match: 7. The CDR3 covers 14 residues. CDR1 and CDR2 (germline): SGHAT, FQNNGV. CDR3 amino acids: CASSAGQGMETQYF. For the CDR3, the DNA is TGTGCCAGCAGCGCCGGACAGGGAATGGAGACCCAGTACTTC.

As to this clone: The junction departs from germline at one end; a sequencing error may be responsible. The chain carries TRBV7-3 and TRBJ2-3, with D tentatively TRBD2 (5 bases). Germline CDR1 SGHTA, CDR2 FQGTGA. This CDR3 spans 17 amino acids. This CDR3 reads CASSLTGADPSTDTQYF. CDR3 sequence (DNA): TGTGCCAGCAGCCTAACCGGAGCGGACCCTAGCACAGATACGCAGTATTTT.

CDR3 bases: TGTGCCAGCGGCCTAGCGGGAGGGCAAGATACGCAGTATTTT. Translation: CASGLAGGQDTQYF. V and J are TRBV18 and TRBJ2-3; 12 positions agree with TRBD2. Per the germline V gene, CDR1 is KGHSH and CDR2 is LQKENI. There are 14 residues in the CDR3. J was trimmed by 5 bases and V by 8 bases; bases with no gene match: 5.

The chain is built from TRBV7-3 and TRBJ2-7; D uncertain. V lost 2 bases to trimming and J lost 0 bases, with 8 bases between them. Germline assignment: CDR1 SGHTA and CDR2 FQGTGA. There are 14 residues in the CDR3. The chain's CDR3 is CASSLRDSSYEQYF. CDR3 DNA: TGTGCCAGCAGCTTACGAGATAGCTCCTACGAGCAGTACTTC.

The V and J genes are TRBV11-1 and TRBJ2-1, with 8 bases lining up with TRBD2. V gave up 1 base and J gave up 5 bases; unmatched junction bases: 4. This CDR3 region has 15 residues. Germline loops: CDR1 SGHAT, CDR2 FQDESV (reference sequence). CDR3 residues: CASSLGLARNNEQFF. The CDR3 bases are TGTGCCAGCAGCTTAGGACTAGCGAGGAACAATGAGCAGTTCTTC. Supplemented by reference TRBV11-1 and TRBJ2-1, the full variable domain reads EAEVAQSPRYKITEKSQAVAFWCDPISGHATLYWYRQILGQGPELLVQFQDESVVDDSQLPKDRFSAERLKGVDSTLKIQPAELGDSAMYLCASSLGLARNNEQFFGPGTRLTVL.

This clone has only one observation. DNA of the CDR3: TGTGCCAGCAGCTCTAACCGGGACAGTAGCACAGATACGCAGTATTTT. This translates into CASSSNRDSSTDTQYF. The J gene is TRBJ2-3, the V gene TRBV5-4, with TRBD1 matching 7 bases. Germline V gene sequence: CDR1 SGHNT, CDR2 YYREEE (reference sequence). This CDR3 comprises 16 residues. The trim removed 3 bases at V and 0 bases at J, leaving 7 bases unmatched.

The rearrangement uses TRBV20-1 and TRBJ2-1; unclear D gene. In germline, CDR1 is DFQATT, CDR2 SNEGSKA (reference sequence). CDR3 length: 11 residues. The V end was cut by 7 bases, the J end by 5 bases, with 9 bases between. CDR3 residues: CSVERNNEQFF. In nucleotides, the CDR3 is TGCAGTGTTGAAAGAAACAATGAGCAGTTCTTC.

CDR3 sequence reads: CANSGVNTGELFF. The DNA of the CDR3 is TGTGCCAATAGCGGGGTGAACACCGGGGAGCTGTTTTTT. The V call is TRBV10-3, the J call TRBJ2-2; 8 bases line up with TRBD2. This CDR3 contains 13 residues. V lost 10 bases and J lost 1; bases outside the gene matches: 2. The germline V gene encodes CDR1 ENHRY and CDR2 SYGVKD.

This clone showed up just a few times. The chain couples TRBV30 to TRBJ1-1; D is undetermined. Germline CDR1 and CDR2: GTSNPN and SVGIG (reference sequence). The V end was cut by 3 bases, the J end by 0 bases, with 5 bases between. The CDR3 loop spans 12 amino acids. Here the CDR3 DNA reads TGTGCCTGGAGCAAAATGAACACTGAAGCTTTCTTT. Translating gives CAWSKMNTEAFF.

The sample holds one count of this clone. The same CDR3 can be traced to other DNA sequences in this sample. The V gene is TRBV18, the J gene TRBJ2-1; D uncertain. The CDR3 is made up of 13 amino acids. Between the trimmed V and J ends, which lost 2 bases and 1 base, there was a span of 3 bases. CDR1 is KGHSH and CDR2 is LQKENI in the germline V gene. DNA of the CDR3: TGTGCCAGCTCACCAGGATCCTACAATGAGCAGTTCTTC. It specifies CASSPGSYNEQFF.

The V and J genes are TRBV28 and TRBJ2-7, with TRBD2 as a possible D gene (6 bases). Trimming removed 7 bases from V and 2 bases from J, with 12 bases in between. Germline V gives CDR1 MDHEN, CDR2 SYDVKM. There are 13 residues in the CDR3. The CDR3, as DNA: TGTGCCAGCATCCCCGGCGGGGCCTACGAGCAGTACTTC. Encoded protein: CASIPGGAYEQYF. The full variable domain, in which reference TRBV28 and TRBJ2-7 provide the parts outside the CDR3, is DVKVTQSSRYLVKRTGEKVFLECVQDMDHENMFWYRQDPGLGLRLIYFSYDVKMKEKGDIPEGYSVSREKKERFSLILESASTNQTSMYLCASIPGGAYEQYFGPGTRLTVT.